The 15 T cell receptor beta chains below all came from one sample that was sequenced in a study of cytomegalovirus exposure and HLA in healthy donors. PCR involved 60 Vbeta and 13 Jbeta primers. The repertoire was sequenced with immunoSEQ multiplex PCR; TCRdb's copy has only in-frame clones and lacks some. The repertoire holds around 130,000 clones, 8.5% to 10% seen once, with approximately 5% in the top ten. What was sequenced was PBMCs. The origin of the receptors is a man aged 35-49 years in good health and CMV-seronegative.

This clone was seen a few times. The gene calls are TRBV11-2 and TRBJ1-2; 8 bases line up with TRBD1. V trimming: 5 bases; J trimming: 4 bases; junction bases outside the gene matches: 12. The CDR3 runs 16 residues. The germline CDR1 and CDR2 sequences are SGHAT and FQNNGV. CDR3 loop: CASSLNRGQGFYGYTF. The CDR3 bases are TGTGCCAGCAGCCTAAACCGAGGACAGGGCTTCTATGGCTACACCTTC.

The chain is built from TRBV6-6 and TRBJ1-5; D remains unclear. V dropped 5 bases and J dropped 9 bases, with 8 bases sitting between them. The CDR3 spans 11 residues. Germline CDR1 is MNHNY and CDR2 is SVGAGI (reference sequence). The CDR3: CASSRDGPQHF. Written as DNA, the CDR3 is TGTGCCAGCAGTCGCGATGGGCCCCAGCATTTT.

This clone was counted only a few times. The chain employs TRBV29-1 and TRBJ1-1; D is ambiguous. CDR3 length equals 15 residues. Trimming cost V 4 bases and J 5 bases, with 20 bases left between them. Germline CDR1 SQVTM, CDR2 ANQGSEA. For the CDR3, the DNA is TGCAGCGTTGGGTCCGATGCGGGCAGGAAAACTGAAGCTTTCTTT. Protein sequence: CSVGSDAGRKTEAFF. Drawing the rest from reference TRBV29-1 and TRBJ1-1, the complete variable domain is SAVISQKPSRDICQRGTSLTIQCQVDSQVTMMFWYRQQPGQSLTLIATANQGSEATYESGFVIDKFPISRPNLTFSTLTVSNMSPEDSSIYLCSVGSDAGRKTEAFFGQGTRLTVV.

This clone appeared a few times. CDR3 in amino acids: CASSLYTGKSGNTIYF. The CDR3 DNA is TGCGCCAGCAGCTTGTACACCGGGAAGTCTGGAAACACCATATATTTT. The chain links TRBV5-1 to TRBJ1-3; D remains ambiguous. The CDR3 consists of 16 residues. The germline V gene has CDR1 SGHRS and CDR2 YFSETQ. Trimming removed 1 base from V and 1 base from J, with 12 bases in between.

On this clone itself: Different DNA sequences within this sample yield the same CDR3. The gene calls are TRBV19 and TRBJ1-5, with TRBD1 matching over 8 bases. With 5 bases clipped from V and 5 bases from J, the junction kept 8 bases outside the gene matches. The germline V gene encodes CDR1 LNHDA and CDR2 SQIVND (reference sequence). This CDR3 region has 15 residues. The CDR3 DNA is TGTGCCAGTAGTCCTACAGGGGGAAAGGATCAGCCCCAGCATTTT. It encodes CASSPTGGKDQPQHF.

V gene TRBV30 combines with J gene TRBJ2-1; TRBD2 matches at 10 bases. The CDR3 spans 14 residues. Germline assignment: CDR1 GTSNPN and CDR2 SVGIG (reference sequence). After removal of 4 bases from V and 1 base from J, the junction contained 1 base not matched to a gene. This CDR3 reads CAWTSGGSYNEQFF. The CDR3 DNA reads as TGTGCCTGGACTAGCGGGGGTTCCTACAATGAGCAGTTCTTC.

V gene TRBV27 combines with J gene TRBJ2-5, with 7 nucleotides matching TRBD1. The J call may be wrong; the DNA end is better matched by TRBJ2-7. The germline CDR1 and CDR2 sequences are MNHEY and SMNVEV (reference sequence). This CDR3 is built from 14 residues. CDR3 sequence reads: CASSPGDSRYEQYF. The CDR3 DNA reads as TGTGCCAGCAGCCCTGGGGACAGTCGGTACGAGCAGTACTTC.

The J gene is TRBJ2-2, the V gene TRBV6-1, with D perhaps matching TRBD2 (5 bases). The germline gives CDR1 MNHNS, CDR2 SASEGT. V lost 4 bases and J 7 bases, leaving 10 bases between the germline ends. The CDR3 totals 13 residues. The CDR3 region is CASSGTRVGELFF. The DNA of the CDR3 is TGTGCCAGCAGTGGGACGCGGGTCGGGGAGCTGTTTTTT.

V gene TRBV15 combines with J gene TRBJ2-3; TRBD1 is a possible D gene (6 bases). V was clipped by 0 bases and J by 8 bases, with 12 bases between them. Germline CDR1 and CDR2: LNHNV and YYDKDF (reference sequence). This CDR3 comprises 14 residues. In DNA form, the CDR3 reads TGTGCCACCAGCAGAGAGGGGGCCGCTCTTACGCAGTATTTT. Translated, it gives CATSREGAALTQYF. The full variable domain, with the rest looked up from reference TRBV15 and TRBJ2-3, is DAMVIQNPRYQVTQFGKPVTLSCSQTLNHNVMYWYQQKSSQAPKLLFHYYDKDFNNEADTPDNFQSRRPNTSFCFLDIRSPGLGDTAMYLCATSREGAALTQYFGPGTRLTVL.

V gene TRBV6-4 combines with J gene TRBJ1-1; a possible D gene is TRBD1 (6 bases). Germline loops: CDR1 MRHNA, CDR2 SNTAGT. Trimming left V 4 bases short and J 7 bases short, with 13 bases between. This CDR3 is built from 13 residues. The CDR3 loop is CASSGAGVGEAFF. CDR3 coding DNA: TGTGCCAGCAGTGGGGCAGGGGTTGGTGAAGCTTTCTTT.

This clone was counted only a few times. CDR3 sequence (DNA): TGTGCCAGCAGCGTAGTCGGGGGGGCCCGATATGAGCAGTTCTTC. It yields the protein CASSVVGGARYEQFF. The chain recombines TRBV9 with TRBJ2-1; 8 bases line up with TRBD2. The CDR3 is 15 residues long. CDR1 and CDR2 from the germline V gene are SGDLS and YYNGEE. V gave up 0 bases and J gave up 8 bases; unmatched junction bases: 7. The variable domain in full, with the rest retrieved from reference TRBV9 and TRBJ2-1, is DSGVTQTPKHLITATGQRVTLRCSPRSGDLSVYWYQQSLDQGLQFLIQYYNGEERAKGNILERFSAQQFPDLHSELNLSSLELGDSALYFCASSVVGGARYEQFFGPGTRLTVL.

V and J are TRBV28 and TRBJ2-5, with D uncertain. Trimming cost V 3 bases and J 5 bases, with 16 bases left between them. CDR3 length: 15 amino acids. Germline loops: CDR1 MDHEN, CDR2 SYDVKM. The CDR3 here is CASSLAGRSGETQYF. DNA of the CDR3: TGTGCCAGCAGTTTGGCAGGAAGGTCCGGTGAGACCCAGTACTTC.

This chain connects TRBV7-9 to TRBJ2-3, with D possibly matching TRBD2 (6 bases). CDR3 length equals 13 residues. V was clipped by 0 bases and J by 6 bases, with 7 bases between them. The germline gives CDR1 SEHNR, CDR2 FQNEAQ (reference sequence). In DNA form, the CDR3 reads TGTGCCAGCAGCTTAGCGGGGAGGGATACGCAGTATTTT. It yields the protein CASSLAGRDTQYF.

This clone was counted only a few times. The rearrangement joins TRBV5-1 to TRBJ2-1; D possibly corresponds to TRBD2 (7 bases). This CDR3 contains 16 residues. The germline V gene encodes CDR1 SGHRS and CDR2 YFSETQ. The V end was cut by 1 base, the J end by 6 bases, with 17 bases between. DNA of the CDR3: TGCGCCAGCAGCTTGACCCCCCGGGGGGCGGGCAATGAGCAGTTCTTC. Amino acid sequence: CASSLTPRGAGNEQFF. Looking up the rest from reference TRBV5-1 and TRBJ2-1 gives the full variable domain: KAGVTQTPRYLIKTRGQQVTLSCSPISGHRSVSWYQQTPGQGLQFLFEYFSETQRNKGNFPGRFSGRQFSNSRSEMNVSTLELGDSALYLCASSLTPRGAGNEQFFGPGTRLTVL.

In this sample, this clone turned up a few times. This rearrangement joins TRBV19 to TRBJ2-4, with 8 bases identical to TRBD1. J gave up 4 bases and V 5 bases, and 4 bases lay outside the gene matches. CDR1 and CDR2 from the germline V gene are LNHDA and SQIVND (reference sequence). This CDR3 has 14 residues. For the CDR3, the DNA is TGTGCCAGTAGTGCGACAGGGGAAAAAAACATTCAGTACTTC. Its translation is CASSATGEKNIQYF.